A single sample gave rise to the 8 T cell receptor beta chains below, sequenced in a study of blood T cell repertoires in COVID-19. Here immunoSEQ multiplex PCR was the method, and the copy in TCRdb shows in-frame clones only, minus some. This table holds approximately 100,000 clones, about four fifths found once. Material: peripheral blood. These receptors were taken from a human donor in a cohort sampled during active COVID-19.

CDR3 residues: CASSYRGLYNEQFF. Here the CDR3 DNA reads TGTGCCAGCAGTTATAGGGGCCTCTACAATGAGCAGTTCTTC. The chain carries TRBV27 and TRBJ2-1; D may be TRBD1 (5 bases). Germline V lookup: CDR1 MNHEY, CDR2 SMNVEV (reference sequence). The V end was cut by 4 bases, the J end by 3 bases, with 10 bases between. This CDR3 has 14 residues.

The chain combines TRBV19 with TRBJ1-4, with D uncertain. The length of the CDR3 is 12 residues. With 5 bases removed from V and 7 bases from J, the gap between germline ends came to 8 bases. Germline V gene data show CDR1 as LNHDA and CDR2 as SQIVND (reference sequence). The CDR3 protein is CASSGEGEKLFF. CDR3 coding DNA: TGTGCCAGTAGTGGAGAGGGTGAAAAACTGTTTTTT.

The rearrangement uses TRBV10-1 and TRBJ2-1; 16 positions match TRBD2. Germline V gene data show CDR1 as WNHNN and CDR2 as SYGVQD (reference sequence). J lost 4 bases, V lost 5 bases, and 5 bases had no gene match. The CDR3 has 17 amino acids. CDR3 sequence: CASSPGTSGGAYNEQFF. In nucleotides, the CDR3 is TGCGCCAGCAGTCCCGGGACTAGCGGGGGGGCGTACAATGAGCAGTTCTTC.

The CDR3 protein is CASSARAGNQPQHF. The DNA for the CDR3 is TGTGCCAGCAGTGCCAGGGCTGGGAATCAGCCCCAGCATTTT. J is TRBJ1-5 and V is TRBV2; a possible D gene is TRBD1 (5 bases). Trimming shortened V by 4 bases and J by 4 bases, and 11 bases separated the two germline ends. Germline assignment: CDR1 SNHLY and CDR2 FYNNEI. CDR3 length: 14 residues. Drawing the rest from reference TRBV2 and TRBJ1-5, the complete variable domain is EPEVTQTPSHQVTQMGQEVILRCVPISNHLYFYWYRQILGQKVEFLVSFYNNEISEKSEIFDDQFSVERPDGSNFTLKIRSTKLEDSAMYFCASSARAGNQPQHFGDGTRLSIL.

This clone appeared a few times. This chain links TRBV5-6 with TRBJ2-7; D may be TRBD2 (5 bases). The CDR3 totals 17 residues. The germline V and J ends were trimmed by 6 bases and 0 bases, with 22 bases remaining between them. Per the germline V gene, CDR1 is SGHDT and CDR2 is YYEEEE. This CDR3 reads CASTLASVGLYSYEQYF. In nucleotides, the CDR3 is TGTGCCAGCACCCTGGCCTCCGTCGGACTGTACTCCTACGAGCAGTACTTC.

The rearrangement uses TRBV5-1 and TRBJ2-3; D not resolved. The V gene's germline CDR1 is SGHRS and CDR2 YFSETQ. Trimming took 3 bases from V and 2 from J, leaving 13 bases between them. This CDR3 region has 15 residues. Here the CDR3 reads CASSSSEPFTDTQYF. CDR3 DNA: TGCGCCAGCAGCTCAAGTGAGCCTTTCACAGATACGCAGTATTTT.

The rearrangement joins TRBV5-3 to TRBJ1-5, with TRBD1 matching 9 bases. TRBV5-3 counts as an open reading frame of uncertain function. V was pared by 1 base and J by 1 base, with 12 bases of the junction left unmatched. The CDR3 runs 19 residues. DNA for the CDR3: TGTGCCAGAAGCTTGCTCGAACAGGGGGCGAGTTTGAGCAATCAGCCCCAGCATTTT. Translating gives CARSLLEQGASLSNQPQHF.

The chain joins TRBV14 to TRBJ1-2, with TRBD1 identical over 9 bases. V lost 3 bases, J lost 4 bases, and 3 bases stayed unmatched. The CDR3 is 14 amino acids. The germline V gene has CDR1 SGHDN and CDR2 FVKESK. The CDR3 nucleotides are TGTGCCAGCAGCCAGACAGGGGGAGTCTATGGCTACACCTTC. This sequence encodes CASSQTGGVYGYTF.